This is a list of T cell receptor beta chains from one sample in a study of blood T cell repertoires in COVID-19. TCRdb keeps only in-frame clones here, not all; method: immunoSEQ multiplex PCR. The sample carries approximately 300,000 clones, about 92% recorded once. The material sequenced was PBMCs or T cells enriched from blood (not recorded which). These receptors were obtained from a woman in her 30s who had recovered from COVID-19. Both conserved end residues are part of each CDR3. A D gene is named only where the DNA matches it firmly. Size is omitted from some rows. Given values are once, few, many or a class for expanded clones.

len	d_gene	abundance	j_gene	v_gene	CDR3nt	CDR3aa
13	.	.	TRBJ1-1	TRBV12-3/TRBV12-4	TGTGCCACCCCGGTGGGGAGGAACACTGAAGCTTTCTTT	CATPVGRNTEAFF
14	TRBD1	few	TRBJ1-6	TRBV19	TGTGCCAGTAGTAAGGACAGGGGCAGGTCACCCCTCCACTTT	CASSKDRGRSPLHF
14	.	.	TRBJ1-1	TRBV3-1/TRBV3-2	TGTGCCAGCAGCCAACTTGGGGGAGGCACTGAAGCTTTCTTT	CASSQLGGGTEAFF
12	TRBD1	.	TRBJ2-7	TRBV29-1	TGCAGCGTGCGAAAGACAGGGTACGAGCAGTACTTC	CSVRKTGYEQYF
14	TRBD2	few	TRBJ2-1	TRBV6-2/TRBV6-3	TGTGCCAGCAGTTCTTGGACTAGTTTCTATGAGCAGTTCTTC	CASSSWTSFYEQFF
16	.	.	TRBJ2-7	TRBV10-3	TGTGCCATCAGTGAGTCGGCGGGGGAACAGGGCTACGAGCAGTACTTC	CAISESAGEQGYEQYF
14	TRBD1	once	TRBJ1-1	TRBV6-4	TGTGCCAGCAGTCCCCAGGGGGGCGCGACTGAAGCTTTCTTT	CASSPQGGATEAFF
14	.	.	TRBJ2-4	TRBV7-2	TGTGCCAGCAGCTTATATGGGGGCCGGAACATTCAGTACTTC	CASSLYGGRNIQYF
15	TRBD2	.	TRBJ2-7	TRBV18	TGTGCCAGCTCGCTAAAGCGGGGGAGCAGCGGCGAGCAGTACTTC	CASSLKRGSSGEQYF
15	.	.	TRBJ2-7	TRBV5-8	TGTGCCAGCAGCTTGGATGGGGGGGCAGGATACGAGCAGTACTTC	CASSLDGGAGYEQYF